The 10 T cell receptor beta chains reported below all come from one sample, sequenced in a study of T cell responses to AZD1222 COVID-19 vaccine. Profiled with immunoSEQ multiplex PCR; TCRdb holds only in-frame clones, not every one. The data hold approximately 27,000 clones, with approximately 91% observed a single time. The source was peripheral blood, collected on day 0 of AZD1222 vaccination. These receptors were obtained from an adult in good health.

V usage is TRBV7-2 and J usage is TRBJ2-1; 9 positions agree with TRBD2. This CDR3 comprises 18 residues. V was clipped by 1 base and J by 2 bases; unmatched bases: 9. CDR1 and CDR2 (germline): SGHTA, FQGNSA. CDR3 loop: CASSLGGGGGRAYNEQFF. In DNA, the CDR3 is TGTGCCAGCAGCTTAGGAGGCGGGGGCGGGAGGGCCTACAATGAGCAGTTCTTC.

The V call is TRBV3-1 (or the pseudogene TRBV3-2), the J call TRBJ1-3; tentatively, D is TRBD1 (5 bases). The CDR3 covers 17 residues. The V end was cut by 4 bases, the J end by 0 bases, with 16 bases between. Per germline, CDR1 LGHDT and CDR2 YNNKEL (reference sequence). The CDR3 coding sequence is TGTGCCAGCAGCCGCGCCTTACAAAGGGGCTCTGGAAACACCATATATTTT. This gives the protein CASSRALQRGSGNTIYF.

This clone was detected once. The V and J genes are TRBV3-1 (or the pseudogene TRBV3-2) and TRBJ2-1; 12 positions agree with TRBD2. Germline V gene sequence: CDR1 LGHDT, CDR2 YNNKEL (reference sequence). The CDR3 has 18 amino acids. Germline trimming cut 3 bases from V and 0 bases from J; bases unmatched to any gene: 6. CDR3 loop: CASSQGLAGQSSYNEQFF. As DNA, the CDR3 is TGTGCCAGCAGCCAGGGACTAGCGGGCCAAAGCTCCTACAATGAGCAGTTCTTC.

The V and J genes are TRBV3-1 (or the pseudogene TRBV3-2) and TRBJ1-2, with a possible D match to TRBD1 (5 bases). Germline lookup yields CDR1 LGHDT and CDR2 YNNKEL (reference sequence). This CDR3 contains 14 residues. V was pared by 2 bases and J by 4 bases, with 11 bases between. The CDR3 reads CASSQWQGSYGYTF. CDR3 in DNA: TGTGCCAGCAGCCAATGGCAGGGCTCCTATGGCTACACCTTC.

The chain combines TRBV11-2 with TRBJ1-1, with D tentatively TRBD1 (5 bases). This CDR3 spans 12 amino acids. Germline V gene sequence: CDR1 SGHAT, CDR2 FQNNGV. V gave up 5 bases and J gave up 2 bases, with 6 bases separating them. The CDR3 sequence is CASSGGNTEAFF. DNA for the CDR3: TGTGCCAGCAGCGGGGGTAACACTGAAGCTTTCTTT.

The chain links TRBV10-3 to TRBJ2-1; a weak D match, TRBD2 (5 bases). V lost 0 bases, J lost 4 bases, and 7 bases lay in between. CDR3 length: 14 residues. The germline CDR1 and CDR2 sequences are ENHRY and SYGVKD. CDR3 nucleotides: TGTGCCATCAGTGAGTCGAGAGGGTACAATGAGCAGTTCTTC. Translation: CAISESRGYNEQFF.

The rearrangement joins TRBV24-1 to TRBJ2-1; no clear D. The CDR3 runs to 13 residues. Looked up from germline, CDR1 is KGHDR and CDR2 is SFDVKD. Trimming removed 4 bases at V and 5 bases at J, with 8 bases between. The CDR3 DNA sequence: TGTGCCACCAGTGACTATGAGGACAATGAGCAGTTCTTC. This encodes CATSDYEDNEQFF.

The rearrangement uses TRBV19 and TRBJ2-7; D might be TRBD2 (6 bases). Germline values: CDR1 LNHDA, CDR2 SQIVND (reference sequence). The CDR3 is made up of 13 amino acids. With 8 bases removed from V and 6 bases from J, the gap between germline ends came to 17 bases. The CDR3 is CASAIRENGEQYF. CDR3 sequence (DNA): TGTGCCAGTGCGATCCGGGAGAACGGCGAGCAGTACTTC.

The chain employs TRBV19 and TRBJ1-1, with TRBD1 identical over 8 bases. The V gene end was trimmed by 3 bases and the J gene end by 1 base; junction bases not matched to a gene: 7. This CDR3 is built from 16 residues. Germline V lookup: CDR1 LNHDA, CDR2 SQIVND (reference sequence). DNA of the CDR3: TGTGCCAGTAGTATCCTCGCCGGGACAGGGAACACTGAAGCTTTCTTT. It is translated as CASSILAGTGNTEAFF.

CDR3: CASSLVGGVADTQYF. DNA of the CDR3: TGTGCCAGCAGCTTGGTGGGGGGAGTCGCAGATACGCAGTATTTT. The rearrangement joins TRBV5-6 to TRBJ2-3; a weak D match, TRBD2 (6 bases). The CDR3 extends over 15 amino acids. CDR1 is SGHDT and CDR2 is YYEEEE in the germline V gene. V lost 0 bases, J lost 4 bases, and 12 bases lay in between.